The TCR beta chain under discussion was sequenced for a study of blood T cell repertoires in COVID-19. Study-wide context: Samples of COVID-19 (acute and convalescent) were obtained from the United States, Italy and Spain. Sources were T cells, B-cell-depleted T cells, or PBMCs; the material itself was cDNA or gDNA.

Sequencing used immunoSEQ multiplex PCR; TCRdb keeps in-frame clones, though not all of them. The sample contains 200,000 to 300,000 clones, about 80% of which appear only once. Germline V gene data show CDR1 as MGHRA and CDR2 as YSYEKL. Trimming pared 2 bases from V and 2 bases from J, leaving 20 bases between. This CDR3 region has 18 residues. Sequencing was done on a sample of peripheral blood. The receptor was derived from an elderly woman with acute or convalescent COVID-19. This chain joins TRBV4-1 and TRBJ2-3, with D tentatively TRBD2 (6 bases). In nucleotides, the CDR3 is TGCGCCAGCAGCCAACCCCGCCGGGACGGAGGGGACACAGATACGCAGTATTTT. It translates to CASSQPRRDGGDTDTQYF.